This passage covers 20 T cell receptor beta chains from one sample sequenced in a study of T-cell reconstitution after alpha-beta-depleted transplantation in children. Unique molecular identifiers were used in preparing the TCRbeta library. TCRdb itself ran the PCR reads through MiXCR, one entry per CDR3 protein. This table has some 500,000 distinct CDR3 sequences, approximately 20% appearing once. This specimen was PBMCs from the stem cell graft donor, taken from the stem cell graft. The receptors shown here come from a human donor who donated a stem cell graft to a child with acute lymphoblastic leukemia.

In this sample, this clonotype turned up a few times. The chain uses TRBV3-1 and TRBJ2-1; 10 nucleotides line up with TRBD2. Trimming took 0 bases from V and 0 from J; bases not matched to a gene: 14. The CDR3 length is 21 residues. In germline, CDR1 is LGHDT, CDR2 YNNKEL (reference sequence). DNA of the CDR3: TGTGCCAGCAGCCAAGATCGGTTGGCTAGCGGGAGTCGCTTCTCCTACAATGAGCAGTTCTTC. This codes for CASSQDRLASGSRFSYNEQFF.

The CDR3 nucleotides read TGTGCCAGCAGCTTAGCGCAGGGATGGACAGGGTATAGGAATGAGCAGTTCTTC. Its protein product is CASSLAQGWTGYRNEQFF. The genes are TRBV11-1 and TRBJ2-1, with TRBD1 matching over 8 bases. The CDR3 is 18 residues long. Germline V CDR1 and CDR2: SGHAT, FQDESV (reference sequence). Trimming took 0 bases from V and 7 from J; bases not matched to a gene: 14.

The chain is built from TRBV5-1 and TRBJ1-6; 7 bases agree with TRBD1. With 4 bases clipped from V and 10 bases from J, the junction kept 8 bases outside the gene matches. There are 14 residues in the CDR3. The germline CDR1 and CDR2 sequences are SGHRS and YFSETQ. CDR3 amino acids: CASSNYGTESPLHF. CDR3 nucleotides: TGCGCCAGCAGCAACTACGGGACAGAATCACCCCTCCACTTT. The full variable domain, rest sourced from reference TRBV5-1 and TRBJ1-6, is KAGVTQTPRYLIKTRGQQVTLSCSPISGHRSVSWYQQTPGQGLQFLFEYFSETQRNKGNFPGRFSGRQFSNSRSEMNVSTLELGDSALYLCASSNYGTESPLHFGNGTRLTVT.

The chain combines TRBV5-1 with TRBJ1-1; possible D gene TRBD1, 5 bases. This CDR3 region has 15 residues. Deletions cut 1 base from V and 2 bases from J, with 12 bases between. Germline CDR1 and CDR2: SGHRS and YFSETQ. The CDR3 here is CASSLPGRVNTEAFF. The CDR3 nucleotides are TGCGCCAGCAGCTTGCCGGGACGGGTAAACACTGAAGCTTTCTTT.

The chain joins TRBV7-9 to TRBJ2-1; TRBD2 matches at 7 bases. The CDR3 has 16 residues. The ends lost 5 bases at V and 7 bases at J; junction bases unmatched: 14. Germline CDR1 reads SEHNR; CDR2 reads FQNEAQ (reference sequence). The CDR3 region has the DNA TGTGCCAGCAGCCAGATAGCGGGTGGGGTCGGGAATGAGCAGTTCTTC. It encodes CASSQIAGGVGNEQFF.

J is TRBJ2-1 and V is TRBV7-9; TRBD2 aligns across 12 bases. V trimming: 11 bases; J trimming: 8 bases; junction bases outside the gene matches: 13. The CDR3 runs to 15 residues. CDR1 is SEHNR and CDR2 is FQNEAQ in the germline V gene (reference sequence). CDR3 sequence (DNA): TGTGCCCTGTTCCCGGGACTAGCGGGTGTGGATGAGCAGTTCTTC. It codes for CALFPGLAGVDEQFF.

The V gene is TRBV20-1, the J gene TRBJ2-5; possible D gene TRBD1, 6 bases. With 5 bases removed from V and 4 bases from J, the gap between germline ends came to 17 bases. Per germline, CDR1 DFQATT and CDR2 SNEGSKA (reference sequence). The CDR3 loop spans 14 amino acids. The CDR3: CSAANPTGGETQYF. CDR3 nucleotide sequence: TGCAGTGCTGCCAATCCGACAGGAGGAGAGACCCAGTACTTC.

A few counts support this clonotype. The rearrangement uses TRBV12-3 or TRBV12-4 and TRBJ2-2, with TRBD2 matching 8 bases. V lost 4 bases to trimming and J lost 0 bases; unmatched junction nucleotides: 10. This CDR3 spans 18 amino acids. The CDR3 protein is CASSSSRLAGPNTGELFF. Here the CDR3 DNA reads TGTGCCAGCAGTTCCTCAAGGTTAGCGGGACCGAACACCGGGGAGCTGTTTTTT.

This clonotype has just a few counts. The chain recombines TRBV12-3 or TRBV12-4 with TRBJ2-3; TRBD2 matches 9 bases. V lost 8 bases, J lost 0 bases, and 9 bases stayed unmatched. CDR3 length: 16 residues. CDR3 DNA: TGTGCCAGCCCCCCATCTAGCGGGGAAAGCACAGATACGCAGTATTTT. Translation: CASPPSSGESTDTQYF.

About this clonotype: This CDR3 fails to terminate in the conserved phenylalanine or tryptophan, so it likely reflects a read error. The gene calls are TRBV14 and TRBJ2-1, with D uncertain. V dropped 1 base and J dropped 2 bases, with 9 bases sitting between them. CDR1 SGHDN and CDR2 FVKESK come from the germline V gene. The CDR3 loop spans 15 amino acids. The DNA of the CDR3 is TGTGCCAGCAGCCAAGGATGGGCCACCTACAATGAGCAGTTCTTG. It specifies CASSQGWATYNEQFL.

This clonotype showed up many times. This chain uses TRBV7-9 with TRBJ2-4; a possible D gene is TRBD1 (6 bases). The germline V gene encodes CDR1 SEHNR and CDR2 FQNEAQ (reference sequence). The CDR3 length is 12 residues. The ends were cut back, 4 bases at V and 9 bases at J, with 10 bases in the middle. The CDR3 bases are TGTGCCAGCAGCTCAGGGGTGGGCATTCAGTACTTC. Translation gives CASSSGVGIQYF.

This clonotype was observed a handful of times. CDR3 residues: CASSQGKMTGLNYGYTF. Written as DNA, the CDR3 is TGCGCCAGCAGCCAAGGGAAAATGACAGGGCTTAACTATGGCTACACCTTC. The chain links TRBV4-1 to TRBJ1-2; 7 bases line up with TRBD1. Losses at the gene ends were 1 base for V and 1 base for J; bases not matched to a gene: 9. The CDR3 extends over 17 amino acids. Germline V gives CDR1 MGHRA, CDR2 YSYEKL.

This clonotype was found a few times. V gene TRBV5-1 combines with J gene TRBJ2-1; TRBD2 matches 16 bases. Germline V gene lookup returns CDR1 SGHRS and CDR2 YFSETQ. The CDR3 is 19 residues long. V lost 5 bases and J lost 1; bases outside the gene matches: 9. CDR3 loop: CASRSPGTSGRASYNEQFF. The CDR3 DNA sequence: TGCGCCAGCAGAAGTCCCGGGACTAGCGGGAGGGCATCCTACAATGAGCAGTTCTTC.

This clonotype was observed a few times. CDR3 sequence reads: CASSYGTSGSLDEQYF. DNA of the CDR3: TGCGCCAGCAGCTACGGGACTAGCGGGAGTCTCGACGAGCAGTACTTC. V and J are TRBV5-1 and TRBJ2-7; 14 bases map to TRBD2. V dropped 3 bases and J dropped 5; count of bases not matched to a gene: 7. This CDR3 has 16 residues. The germline V gene has CDR1 SGHRS and CDR2 YFSETQ.

J is TRBJ1-2 and V is TRBV5-1; TRBD1 aligns across 9 bases. This CDR3 has 14 amino acids. Per germline, CDR1 SGHRS and CDR2 YFSETQ. The V and J ends lost 6 bases and 12 bases, in that order; junction bases with no gene match: 15. The CDR3 reads CASKSGQGLGRDTF. The CDR3 DNA follows: TGCGCCAGCAAGTCGGGACAGGGCCTAGGTCGGGACACCTTC.

This chain joins TRBV28 and TRBJ2-1, with D hard to call. The CDR3 runs 13 residues. Germline V gene lookup returns CDR1 MDHEN and CDR2 SYDVKM. Trimming removed 5 bases at V and 7 bases at J, with 12 bases between. DNA for the CDR3: TGTGCCAGCAGTCTGCAGTGGGGAAATGAGCAGTTCTTC. This encodes CASSLQWGNEQFF.

There are a few counts of this clonotype. V is TRBV5-6 and J is TRBJ2-7; 7 nucleotides line up with TRBD1. The CDR3 is made up of 15 amino acids. The germline gives CDR1 SGHDT, CDR2 YYEEEE. The junction had 9 bases not matched to a gene; V was cut back by 5 bases and J by 1 base. CDR3 amino acids: CASREVVQGSYEQYF. The CDR3 nucleotides are TGTGCCAGCAGGGAAGTGGTACAGGGGTCCTACGAGCAGTACTTC.

The J gene is TRBJ2-7, the V gene TRBV20-1; the match to TRBD1 covers 10 bases. CDR1 and CDR2 from the germline V gene are DFQATT and SNEGSKA (reference sequence). The CDR3 is 15 residues long. J lost 2 bases, V lost 6 bases, and 10 bases had no gene match. As DNA, the CDR3 is TGCAGTGCCGAGACACCCGGGACAGGGGCCTACGAGCAGTACTTC. Its protein product is CSAETPGTGAYEQYF.

This chain links TRBV3-1 with TRBJ2-1; no clear D gene. Germline assignment: CDR1 LGHDT and CDR2 YNNKEL (reference sequence). The CDR3 contains 15 residues. V was pared by 5 bases and J by 0 bases, with 11 bases between. The CDR3 reads CASSFQLSSYNEQFF. DNA of the CDR3: TGTGCCAGCAGCTTCCAATTAAGCTCCTACAATGAGCAGTTCTTC.

In its sample, this clonotype was seen a few times. The chain employs TRBV3-1 and TRBJ2-6; tentatively, D is TRBD1 or TRBD2 (5 bases each). The CDR3 sequence is 17 residues long. Germline V gene sequence: CDR1 LGHDT, CDR2 YNNKEL (reference sequence). V dropped 0 bases and J dropped 1 base, with 10 bases sitting between them. The CDR3 here is CASSQDWGISGANVLTF. CDR3 nucleotide sequence: TGTGCCAGCAGCCAAGATTGGGGGATTTCTGGGGCCAACGTCCTGACTTTC.